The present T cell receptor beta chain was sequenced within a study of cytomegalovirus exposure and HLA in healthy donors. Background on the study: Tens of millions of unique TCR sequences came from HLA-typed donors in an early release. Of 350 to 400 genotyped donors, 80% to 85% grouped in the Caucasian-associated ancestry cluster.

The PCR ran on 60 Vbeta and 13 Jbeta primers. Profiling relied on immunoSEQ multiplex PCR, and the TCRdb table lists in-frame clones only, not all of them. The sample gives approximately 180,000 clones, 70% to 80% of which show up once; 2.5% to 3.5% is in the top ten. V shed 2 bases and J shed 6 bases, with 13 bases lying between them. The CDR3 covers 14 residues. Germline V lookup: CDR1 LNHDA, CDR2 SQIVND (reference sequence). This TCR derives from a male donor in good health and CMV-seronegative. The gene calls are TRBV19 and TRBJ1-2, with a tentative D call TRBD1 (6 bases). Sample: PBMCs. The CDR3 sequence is CASSIPGGLNGYTF. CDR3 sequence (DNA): TGTGCCAGTAGTATACCGGGGGGCTTGAATGGCTACACCTTC.